The text below deals with one TCR beta chain. Its target is not known. The data were taken from a study of regulatory T cells in long-lasting Graves disease. Study outcomes and limitations: Relative to newly diagnosed Graves' patients, persistent ones had lower TCR diversity.

CDR3-region Arm-PCR and iRepertoire HTBI primers produced the TCR beta libraries. TCRdb called the multiplex PCR reads again in MiXCR, with one record for every CDR3 protein. The sample shows over 350,000 distinct CDR3 sequences, 14% of them seen only once. As to time point: newly diagnosed GD, antithyroid drugs for less than 3 months. PBMCs were the source of the RNA used for TCR sequencing. All patients originated from an endocrinology department located in Xi'an, China. EDTA tubes were used for drawing 8 to 9 milliliters of peripheral blood. The sample was also linked to a second study, of T cells in Graves' hyperthyroidism and ophthalmopathy.

The receptor was derived from a woman in her forties or fifties with Graves disease. Sequencing was performed on peripheral blood mononuclear cells (PBMCs), taken at new diagnosis, from a patient treated with antithyroid drugs.

This CDR3 is CASSYGGNTDTQYF. The CDR3 DNA follows: TGTGCCAGCAGTTACGGAGGAAACACAGATACGCAGTATTTT. This chain uses TRBV6-2 or TRBV6-3 with TRBJ2-3; maybe TRBD2 (5 bases). Germline CDR1 and CDR2: MNHEY and SVGEGT. The CDR3 contains 14 residues. The V and J ends lost 2 bases and 2 bases respectively, with 8 bases between them.